These 20 T cell receptor beta chains were sequenced from one sample in a study of T-cell memory formation after mild COVID-19. A single record per CDR3 protein comes from TCRdb applying MiXCR to the 5' RACE reads. This sample has around 200,000 distinct CDR3 sequences, with around a fifth found just once. The sequenced material came from PBMCs or a T cell subset sorted from them (not recorded which). The receptor set was obtained from an adult woman who had mild COVID-19 (a few samples of this study predate the infection). Cell type and time point are not known.

This clonotype was counted between two and nine times. The chain employs TRBV9 and TRBJ2-1; TRBD1 aligns across 8 bases. Germline V gene data show CDR1 as SGDLS and CDR2 as YYNGEE. The V segment lost 0 bases and the J segment 13 bases; nucleotides outside the gene matches: 12. This CDR3 spans 15 amino acids. CDR3 sequence: CASSVEGTGDVPQFF. The CDR3 DNA reads as TGTGCCAGCAGCGTAGAAGGGACAGGAGACGTCCCCCAGTTCTTC.

This clonotype was seen only a few times. This chain links TRBV15 with TRBJ1-1; no reliable D call. CDR1 is LNHNV, CDR2 YYDKDF, per germline (reference sequence). The CDR3 is 14 residues long. Trimming took 3 bases from V and 1 from J, leaving 9 bases between them. Here the CDR3 DNA reads TGTGCCACCAGCAGCGCCGTCGGGAACACTGAAGCTTTCTTT. Translated, it gives CATSSAVGNTEAFF.

This clonotype occurred a few times. The chain combines TRBV7-9 with TRBJ2-5; 9 bases are a match to TRBD2. After removal of 3 bases from V and 6 bases from J, the junction contained 8 bases not matched to a gene. The CDR3 covers 15 residues. Germline V lookup: CDR1 SEHNR, CDR2 FQNEAQ (reference sequence). DNA for the CDR3: TGTGCCAGCAGCTTGCCTAGCGGGGAGGGGCAGACCCAGTACTTC. Its translation: CASSLPSGEGQTQYF.

This clonotype came up once. The chain uses TRBV2 and TRBJ2-1; TRBD2 aligns across 8 bases. This CDR3 has 15 amino acids. J lost 2 bases, V lost 3 bases, and 3 bases had no gene match. Per germline, CDR1 SNHLY and CDR2 FYNNEI. The CDR3 nucleotides read TGTGCCAGCAGTGACGCGACTAGCGCCTACAATGAGCAGTTCTTC. Translated, it gives CASSDATSAYNEQFF. Drawing the rest from reference TRBV2 and TRBJ2-1, the complete variable domain is EPEVTQTPSHQVTQMGQEVILRCVPISNHLYFYWYRQILGQKVEFLVSFYNNEISEKSEIFDDQFSVERPDGSNFTLKIRSTKLEDSAMYFCASSDATSAYNEQFFGPGTRLTVL.

The chain carries TRBV5-1 and TRBJ2-5, with D perhaps matching TRBD1 or TRBD2 (5 bases each). Germline CDR1 is SGHRS and CDR2 is YFSETQ. The CDR3 length is 16 residues. Trimming pared 9 bases from V and 4 bases from J, leaving 25 bases between. The CDR3 here is CATAHGPVGELETQYF. The CDR3 region has the DNA TGCGCCACTGCGCATGGCCCGGTGGGGGAATTAGAGACCCAGTACTTC. Using reference TRBV5-1 and TRBJ2-5 for the parts outside the CDR3, the full variable domain is KAGVTQTPRYLIKTRGQQVTLSCSPISGHRSVSWYQQTPGQGLQFLFEYFSETQRNKGNFPGRFSGRQFSNSRSEMNVSTLELGDSALYLCATAHGPVGELETQYFGPGTRLLVL.

The genes are TRBV2 and TRBJ2-7; TRBD1 is a possible D gene (6 bases). V gave up 6 bases and J gave up 3 bases, with 15 bases separating them. This CDR3 is built from 14 residues. CDR1 is SNHLY and CDR2 is FYNNEI in the germline V gene. The CDR3 nucleotides are TGTGCCAGCAGGGACCAGGACAGTTTCTACGAGCAGTACTTC. Translating gives CASRDQDSFYEQYF. Full variable domain (missing parts from reference TRBV2 and TRBJ2-7): EPEVTQTPSHQVTQMGQEVILRCVPISNHLYFYWYRQILGQKVEFLVSFYNNEISEKSEIFDDQFSVERPDGSNFTLKIRSTKLEDSAMYFCASRDQDSFYEQYFGPGTRLTVT.

This clonotype was seen more than once but under ten times. The V gene is TRBV7-6, the J gene TRBJ1-4, with 8 bases fitting TRBD1. V was pared by 5 bases and J by 4 bases, with 6 bases of the junction left unmatched. Germline-derived CDR1 and CDR2 are SGHVS and FNYEAQ. The CDR3 extends over 15 amino acids. The DNA for the CDR3 is TGTGCCAGCAGCAAAGGACAGGGAATTAATGAAAAACTGTTTTTT. As protein: CASSKGQGINEKLFF.

The rearrangement joins TRBV12-3 or TRBV12-4 to TRBJ2-1; 14 bases agree with TRBD2. After removal of 8 bases from V and 0 bases from J, the junction contained 12 bases not matched to a gene. The CDR3 runs 19 residues. This CDR3 is CASGVWGLAGEGSYNEQFF. The CDR3 region has the DNA TGTGCCAGCGGAGTTTGGGGACTAGCGGGAGAAGGCTCCTACAATGAGCAGTTCTTC.

This clonotype came up a few times. In nucleotides, the CDR3 is TGCAGTGCTATTTTTGGTCTGTCCCTCTACAATGAGCAGTTCTTC. Encoded protein: CSAIFGLSLYNEQFF. The genes are TRBV20-1 and TRBJ2-1; D not resolved. V dropped 4 bases and J dropped 3 bases, with 16 bases sitting between them. Germline V gene lookup returns CDR1 DFQATT and CDR2 SNEGSKA (reference sequence). The CDR3 is made up of 15 amino acids.

The J gene is TRBJ1-3, the V gene TRBV4-2, with D uncertain. The V end lost 2 bases, the J end lost 0 bases, and 8 bases lay between the germline ends. CDR1 LGHNA and CDR2 YNFKEQ come from the germline V gene. CDR3 length: 15 residues. In DNA form, the CDR3 reads TGTGCCAGCAGCCAATTGCCGGACTCTGGAAACACCATATATTTT. As protein: CASSQLPDSGNTIYF.

This chain joins TRBV6-6 and TRBJ2-7; D may match TRBD1 or TRBD2 (5 bases each). CDR1 is MNHNY and CDR2 is SVGAGI in the germline V gene (reference sequence). The V end was cut by 0 bases, the J end by 0 bases, with 12 bases between. This CDR3 region has 16 residues. CDR3 amino acids: CASSYSQGGSSYEQYF. The CDR3 DNA reads TGTGCCAGCAGTTACTCCCAGGGTGGGAGCTCCTACGAGCAGTACTTC.

The chain joins TRBV9 to TRBJ2-7; D is tentatively TRBD1 or TRBD2 (5 bases each). Trimming left V 3 bases short and J 5 bases short, with 15 bases between. Germline CDR1 and CDR2: SGDLS and YYNGEE. This CDR3 region has 14 residues. CDR3 DNA: TGTGCCAGCAGCGCAAGCTCAGGGACCCACGAGCAGTACTTC. It translates to CASSASSGTHEQYF.

The V call is TRBV29-1, the J call TRBJ2-2; possibly TRBD1 for D (6 bases). V lost 4 bases, J lost 7 bases, and 19 bases lay in between. CDR1 SQVTM and CDR2 ANQGSEA come from the germline V gene. The CDR3 is 15 amino acids. CDR3 bases: TGCAGCGTTGGGGGGCCCGGGTTAGGTCGCGGGGAGCTGTTTTTT. This codes for CSVGGPGLGRGELFF.

The rearrangement links TRBV7-2 to TRBJ2-2; a weak D match, TRBD1 (6 bases). CDR3 length equals 18 residues. Germline V gene data show CDR1 as SGHTA and CDR2 as FQGNSA. V lost 5 bases, J lost 0 bases, and 19 bases lay in between. CDR3 sequence: CASSRPKQGKSNTGELFF. The CDR3 DNA reads TGTGCCAGCAGCCGACCCAAACAGGGAAAGTCGAACACCGGGGAGCTGTTTTTT.

V is TRBV6-1 and J is TRBJ1-1, with no clear D. Per the germline V gene, CDR1 is MNHNS and CDR2 is SASEGT. The CDR3 is made up of 14 amino acids. Trimming took 6 bases from V and 3 from J, leaving 14 bases between them. CDR3 sequence: CASRPLVRDTEAFF. As DNA, the CDR3 is TGTGCCAGCAGGCCTCTCGTCCGGGACACTGAAGCTTTCTTT.

The V gene is TRBV19, the J gene TRBJ2-1; TRBD2 matches 8 bases. This CDR3 is built from 16 residues. Germline V gene lookup returns CDR1 LNHDA and CDR2 SQIVND (reference sequence). J gave up 5 bases and V 3 bases, and 9 bases lay outside the gene matches. The CDR3 DNA sequence: TGTGCCAGTAGTATCGGTAGCGGGAACCCGCACAATGAGCAGTTCTTC. It codes for CASSIGSGNPHNEQFF.

The chain links TRBV30 to TRBJ1-5, with a possible D match to TRBD1 (6 bases). CDR1 is GTSNPN, CDR2 SVGIG, per germline (reference sequence). V lost 2 bases and J lost 6, with 11 bases in between. The CDR3 sequence is 13 residues long. CDR3 protein: CAWSRQGSQPQHF. DNA of the CDR3: TGTGCCTGGAGTCGGCAGGGGAGTCAGCCCCAGCATTTT.

Concerning this clonotype: The junction shows a germline mismatch at one end, possibly a read error. This chain's CDR3 is CSTRRGSNQPQHF. DNA for the CDR3: TGCTCCACCCGGCGAGGAAGTAATCAGCCCCAGCATTTT. The chain combines TRBV6-1 with TRBJ1-5, with D uncertain. The CDR3 extends over 13 amino acids. CDR1 MNHNS and CDR2 SASEGT come from the germline V gene.

The J gene is TRBJ2-1, the V gene TRBV6-2 or TRBV6-3; 11 nucleotides agree with TRBD2. Germline V lookup: CDR1 MNHEY, CDR2 SVGEGT. CDR3 size: 15 residues. V was pared by 8 bases and J by 3 bases, with 6 bases of the junction left unmatched. In nucleotides, the CDR3 is TGTGCCAGCGCCATACTAGCGGGAGTCTACAATGAGCAGTTCTTC. It translates to CASAILAGVYNEQFF.

This clonotype was observed a few times. The V call is TRBV7-9, the J call TRBJ2-5; 7 bases are a match to TRBD2. J was trimmed by 4 bases and V by 5 bases; bases with no gene match: 10. The CDR3 extends over 15 amino acids. Germline values: CDR1 SEHNR, CDR2 FQNEAQ (reference sequence). The CDR3 here is CASSPGEGERETQYF. CDR3 nucleotides: TGTGCCAGCAGCCCCGGGGAGGGTGAGAGAGAGACCCAGTACTTC.